Listed here are 27 T cell receptor beta chains from one sample, sequenced in a study of spatial heterogeneity in lung cancer. Each CDR3 protein gets one entry after TCRdb re-called the 5' RACE reads with MiXCR. Of over 15,000 distinct CDR3 sequences listed, 6.3% are singletons. As for time point: blood at routine non-recurrence follow-up after resection. The sequencing here drew on PBMCs, taken at follow-up. These receptors came from a male donor with early-stage non-small cell lung cancer.

This clonotype was picked up many times. V and J are TRBV11-2 and TRBJ2-1; 7 nucleotides agree with TRBD2. This CDR3 has 14 amino acids. V gave up 5 bases and J gave up 12 bases; unmatched junction bases: 13. The germline CDR1 and CDR2 sequences are SGHAT and FQNNGV. The CDR3 region is CASSPSERGAVQFF. The CDR3 nucleotides read TGTGCCAGCAGCCCCTCCGAGCGGGGCGCAGTGCAGTTCTTC.

This clonotype is labeled medium-sized. The chain recombines TRBV28 with TRBJ2-7, with D perhaps TRBD2 (6 bases). Trimming pared 10 bases from V and 2 bases from J, leaving 12 bases between. The CDR3 is 12 amino acids. Germline assignment: CDR1 MDHEN and CDR2 SYDVKM. DNA of the CDR3: TGTGCCACCGGACTATCGACCTACGAGCAGTACTTC. Its translation is CATGLSTYEQYF.

This clonotype has at least ten counts. J is TRBJ2-5 and V is TRBV3-1; D might be TRBD1 (6 bases). Trimming cost V 0 bases and J 2 bases, with 13 bases left between them. CDR3 size: 16 residues. In germline, CDR1 is LGHDT, CDR2 YNNKEL (reference sequence). CDR3 in DNA: TGTGCCAGCAGCCAAGATCTGTGGGACACTCAAGAGACCCAGTACTTC. Amino acids: CASSQDLWDTQETQYF.

This clonotype is labeled as medium-sized. The CDR3 loop is CASSLDPSSYNEQFF. CDR3 DNA sequence: TGCGCCAGCAGCTTGGATCCAAGCTCTTACAATGAGCAGTTCTTC. The chain links TRBV5-1 to TRBJ2-1; D not resolved. CDR3 length: 15 residues. V lost 0 bases, J lost 4 bases, and 11 bases lay in between. In germline, CDR1 is SGHRS, CDR2 YFSETQ.

V usage is TRBV12-3 or TRBV12-4 and J usage is TRBJ1-1, with 11 bases aligning to TRBD1. Unmatched junction bases numbered 6, after V lost 9 bases and J lost 6 bases. CDR3 size: 13 residues. The DNA for the CDR3 is TGTGCCAGTATGGACAGGGGGCCGCCTGAAGCTTTCTTT. As protein: CASMDRGPPEAFF.

This clonotype appeared many times. The V call is TRBV20-1, the J call TRBJ2-7, with 8 positions matching TRBD1. V gave up 1 base and J gave up 4 bases; unmatched junction bases: 6. The CDR3 consists of 14 residues. Germline CDR1 is DFQATT and CDR2 is SNEGSKA (reference sequence). The chain's CDR3 is CSARGPTGDYEQYF. CDR3 bases: TGCAGTGCTAGAGGGCCGACAGGGGATTACGAGCAGTACTTC.

This clonotype was detected many times. The V and J genes are TRBV3-1 and TRBJ2-3; 8 bases fit TRBD1. V dropped 4 bases and J dropped 7; count of bases not matched to a gene: 7. Germline assignment: CDR1 LGHDT and CDR2 YNNKEL (reference sequence). This CDR3 spans 14 amino acids. The CDR3 bases are TGTGCCAGCAGCCCCGGGACAGGATTGTATACGCAGTATTTT. Translated: CASSPGTGLYTQYF.

The V and J genes are TRBV5-4 and TRBJ2-2; 7 bases are shared with TRBD1. The trim removed 4 bases at V and 5 bases at J, leaving 8 bases unmatched. The CDR3 extends over 15 amino acids. CDR1 is SGHNT and CDR2 is YYREEE in the germline V gene (reference sequence). The CDR3 DNA reads as TGTGCCAGCAGCCGTAAGACAGGGAATACCGGGGAGCTGTTTTTT. It codes for CASSRKTGNTGELFF.

This clonotype counts as medium-sized. The V gene is TRBV12-3 or TRBV12-4, the J gene TRBJ2-5, with D possibly being TRBD1 or TRBD2 (5 bases each). This CDR3 has 14 amino acids. Trimming cost V 6 bases and J 2 bases, with 13 bases left between them. The CDR3 DNA sequence: TGTGCCAGCAGCCATCGGGGCCAACAAGAGACCCAGTACTTC. The encoded protein is CASSHRGQQETQYF.

Judged by abundance, this clonotype is medium-sized. The chain uses TRBV7-2 and TRBJ2-1; 14 bases fit TRBD2. Germline V gene lookup returns CDR1 SGHTA and CDR2 FQGNSA. This CDR3 is 16 amino acids long. Germline trimming cut 5 bases from V and 7 bases from J; bases unmatched to any gene: 7. The CDR3: CASSQGLAGVDNEQFF. CDR3 DNA: TGTGCCAGCAGCCAGGGACTAGCGGGAGTGGATAATGAGCAGTTCTTC.

This clonotype was counted at least ten times. The genes are TRBV2 and TRBJ2-1; 7 bases line up with TRBD2. The CDR3 loop spans 22 amino acids. Unmatched junction bases numbered 29, after V lost 2 bases and J lost 7 bases. The germline gives CDR1 SNHLY, CDR2 FYNNEI. CDR3 nucleotides: TGTGCCAGCAGTGAAAGTTTAGCGGAGTTAGCGGGCCCGGTCGGGTATAGGAATGAGCAGTTCTTC. Translation gives CASSESLAELAGPVGYRNEQFF.

In this sample, this clonotype turned up many times. The chain combines TRBV4-2 with TRBJ2-1; 8 bases line up with TRBD2. The V gene's germline CDR1 is LGHNA and CDR2 YNFKEQ. V dropped 4 bases and J dropped 7; count of bases not matched to a gene: 3. The CDR3 is 13 amino acids. The CDR3 region has the DNA TGTGCCAGCAGCCTGGGACTAGAAAATGAGCAGTTCTTC. Protein product: CASSLGLENEQFF.

This clonotype was seen ten or more times. The V and J genes are TRBV7-9 and TRBJ2-7; no firm D call. The ends were cut back, 5 bases at V and 5 bases at J, with 7 bases in the middle. The CDR3 extends over 11 amino acids. Germline CDR1 reads SEHNR; CDR2 reads FQNEAQ (reference sequence). CDR3 sequence (DNA): TGTGCCAGCAGCGCTCAGCACGAGCAGTACTTC. This gives the protein CASSAQHEQYF.

This clonotype was detected ten times or more. The rearrangement joins TRBV7-2 to TRBJ2-1; TRBD1 matches at 8 bases. The V gene end was trimmed by 5 bases and the J gene end by 6 bases; junction bases not matched to a gene: 3. The CDR3 spans 13 residues. Germline V CDR1 and CDR2: SGHTA, FQGNSA. The CDR3 loop is CASSTGQGNEQFF. The CDR3 bases are TGTGCCAGCAGCACCGGACAGGGCAATGAGCAGTTCTTC.

This clonotype was counted many times. This chain connects TRBV11-3 to TRBJ2-4; D gene ambiguous. The V end was cut by 1 base, the J end by 6 bases, with 7 bases between. Germline CDR1 and CDR2: SGHNT and YENEEA. The CDR3 is 13 residues long. DNA for the CDR3: TGTGCCAGCAGCTTAGCCCCAGGAAACATTCAGTACTTC. Its protein product is CASSLAPGNIQYF.

Ten or more counts support this clonotype. The V gene is TRBV7-2, the J gene TRBJ2-1; tentative D call: TRBD1 (5 bases). CDR1 and CDR2 from the germline V gene are SGHTA and FQGNSA. This CDR3 region has 15 residues. V was pared by 5 bases and J by 0 bases, with 11 bases between. CDR3 residues: CASSPPGPSYNEQFF. CDR3 in DNA: TGTGCCAGCAGCCCTCCAGGGCCCTCCTACAATGAGCAGTTCTTC.

This clonotype was recorded at least ten times. J is TRBJ1-5 and V is TRBV28; TRBD1 matches 8 bases. This CDR3 comprises 16 residues. The J segment lost 2 bases and the V segment lost 5 bases, leaving 8 bases of the junction unmatched. Looked up from germline, CDR1 is MDHEN and CDR2 is SYDVKM. The CDR3 DNA sequence: TGTGCCAGCAGTCCAGGACAGGGAGGCGGCAATCAGCCCCAGCATTTT. It is translated as CASSPGQGGGNQPQHF.

This clonotype was recorded many times. This chain's CDR3 is CASSQGQGAGQFF. CDR3 bases: TGCGCCAGCAGCCAAGGACAGGGGGCTGGGCAGTTCTTC. The chain combines TRBV5-1 with TRBJ2-1; 11 positions match TRBD1. The CDR3 runs 13 residues. Looked up from germline, CDR1 is SGHRS and CDR2 is YFSETQ. J lost 12 bases, V lost 4 bases, and 6 bases had no gene match.

This clonotype was detected ten times or more. The chain combines TRBV4-1 with TRBJ1-6; no reliable D call. The CDR3 consists of 15 residues. The V end was cut by 0 bases, the J end by 5 bases, with 8 bases between. Germline V gives CDR1 MGHRA, CDR2 YSYEKL. CDR3 region: CASSQEAAHNSPLHF. CDR3 sequence (DNA): TGCGCCAGCAGCCAAGAAGCCGCTCATAATTCACCCCTCCACTTT.

This clonotype was observed many times. The chain carries TRBV12-3 or TRBV12-4 and TRBJ1-5; D possibly corresponds to TRBD1 (6 bases). The length of the CDR3 is 17 residues. The V end was cut by 1 base, the J end by 4 bases, with 17 bases between. CDR3 sequence: CASSLGWMEGDNQPQHF. For the CDR3, the DNA is TGTGCCAGCAGTTTAGGATGGATGGAGGGGGATAATCAGCCCCAGCATTTT.

This clonotype has only a few counts. The CDR3 reads CASSFSQETQYF. The CDR3 DNA sequence: TGTGCCAGCAGCTTCTCACAAGAGACCCAGTACTTC. The rearrangement uses TRBV7-2 and TRBJ2-5; no clear D. This CDR3 contains 12 residues. Germline V gene lookup returns CDR1 SGHTA and CDR2 FQGNSA. The V end lost 3 bases, the J end lost 2 bases, and 4 bases lay between the germline ends.

V is TRBV6-6 and J is TRBJ1-1, with D perhaps matching TRBD1 (5 bases). CDR3 length equals 17 residues. CDR1 and CDR2 (germline): MNHNY, SVGAGI (reference sequence). V lost 0 bases and J 4 bases, leaving 18 bases between the germline ends. For the CDR3, the DNA is TGTGCCAGCAGTTACTCGGGCAGGGTAGGGCTGGGCACTGAAGCTTTCTTT. Translation gives CASSYSGRVGLGTEAFF.

This clonotype has a count of ten or more. The chain combines TRBV20-1 with TRBJ2-5; TRBD2 aligns across 14 bases. Per germline, CDR1 DFQATT and CDR2 SNEGSKA (reference sequence). V shed 3 bases, J shed 5 bases, and the junction held 2 bases outside the gene matches. The CDR3 runs to 14 residues. The CDR3 DNA reads as TGCAGTGCTAGTGGGACTAGCGGGAGCGAGACCCAGTACTTC. It specifies CSASGTSGSETQYF.

At least ten counts were recorded for this clonotype. The chain links TRBV9 to TRBJ2-7, with 7 positions matching TRBD2. The CDR3 is made up of 15 amino acids. With 2 bases clipped from V and 0 bases from J, the junction kept 5 bases outside the gene matches. CDR1 SGDLS and CDR2 YYNGEE come from the germline V gene. The CDR3 loop is CASSVSGTTSYEQYF. The CDR3 coding sequence is TGTGCCAGCAGCGTTTCCGGGACTACCTCCTACGAGCAGTACTTC. The full variable domain, in which reference TRBV9 and TRBJ2-7 provide the parts outside the CDR3, is DSGVTQTPKHLITATGQRVTLRCSPRSGDLSVYWYQQSLDQGLQFLIQYYNGEERAKGNILERFSAQQFPDLHSELNLSSLELGDSALYFCASSVSGTTSYEQYFGPGTRLTVT.

The sample holds many counts of this clonotype. The gene calls are TRBV18 and TRBJ2-2, with 9 bases fitting TRBD1. V trimming: 0 bases; J trimming: 5 bases; junction bases outside the gene matches: 7. This CDR3 is built from 17 residues. The germline gives CDR1 KGHSH, CDR2 LQKENI. The CDR3, as DNA: TGTGCCAGCTCACCACCAGAGGGGACAGGGAGGACCGGGGAGCTGTTTTTT. Its protein product is CASSPPEGTGRTGELFF.

This CDR3 is CASSIRDRGMGGELFF. The DNA of the CDR3 is TGTGCCAGCAGCATACGGGACAGGGGAATGGGCGGGGAGCTGTTTTTT. V usage is TRBV7-8 and J usage is TRBJ2-2; 10 nucleotides match TRBD1. V dropped 5 bases and J dropped 7; count of bases not matched to a gene: 10. The germline V gene has CDR1 SGHVS and CDR2 FQNEAQ. The length of the CDR3 is 16 residues.

This clonotype is medium-sized. The genes are TRBV6-5 and TRBJ2-3, with 7 positions matching TRBD2. J gave up 2 bases and V 6 bases, and 8 bases lay outside the gene matches. This CDR3 is built from 15 residues. In germline, CDR1 is MNHEY, CDR2 SVGAGI. The DNA of the CDR3 is TGTGCCAGCAGCCCCCTTAGCGGGCCCACAGATACGCAGTATTTT. Translation: CASSPLSGPTDTQYF.